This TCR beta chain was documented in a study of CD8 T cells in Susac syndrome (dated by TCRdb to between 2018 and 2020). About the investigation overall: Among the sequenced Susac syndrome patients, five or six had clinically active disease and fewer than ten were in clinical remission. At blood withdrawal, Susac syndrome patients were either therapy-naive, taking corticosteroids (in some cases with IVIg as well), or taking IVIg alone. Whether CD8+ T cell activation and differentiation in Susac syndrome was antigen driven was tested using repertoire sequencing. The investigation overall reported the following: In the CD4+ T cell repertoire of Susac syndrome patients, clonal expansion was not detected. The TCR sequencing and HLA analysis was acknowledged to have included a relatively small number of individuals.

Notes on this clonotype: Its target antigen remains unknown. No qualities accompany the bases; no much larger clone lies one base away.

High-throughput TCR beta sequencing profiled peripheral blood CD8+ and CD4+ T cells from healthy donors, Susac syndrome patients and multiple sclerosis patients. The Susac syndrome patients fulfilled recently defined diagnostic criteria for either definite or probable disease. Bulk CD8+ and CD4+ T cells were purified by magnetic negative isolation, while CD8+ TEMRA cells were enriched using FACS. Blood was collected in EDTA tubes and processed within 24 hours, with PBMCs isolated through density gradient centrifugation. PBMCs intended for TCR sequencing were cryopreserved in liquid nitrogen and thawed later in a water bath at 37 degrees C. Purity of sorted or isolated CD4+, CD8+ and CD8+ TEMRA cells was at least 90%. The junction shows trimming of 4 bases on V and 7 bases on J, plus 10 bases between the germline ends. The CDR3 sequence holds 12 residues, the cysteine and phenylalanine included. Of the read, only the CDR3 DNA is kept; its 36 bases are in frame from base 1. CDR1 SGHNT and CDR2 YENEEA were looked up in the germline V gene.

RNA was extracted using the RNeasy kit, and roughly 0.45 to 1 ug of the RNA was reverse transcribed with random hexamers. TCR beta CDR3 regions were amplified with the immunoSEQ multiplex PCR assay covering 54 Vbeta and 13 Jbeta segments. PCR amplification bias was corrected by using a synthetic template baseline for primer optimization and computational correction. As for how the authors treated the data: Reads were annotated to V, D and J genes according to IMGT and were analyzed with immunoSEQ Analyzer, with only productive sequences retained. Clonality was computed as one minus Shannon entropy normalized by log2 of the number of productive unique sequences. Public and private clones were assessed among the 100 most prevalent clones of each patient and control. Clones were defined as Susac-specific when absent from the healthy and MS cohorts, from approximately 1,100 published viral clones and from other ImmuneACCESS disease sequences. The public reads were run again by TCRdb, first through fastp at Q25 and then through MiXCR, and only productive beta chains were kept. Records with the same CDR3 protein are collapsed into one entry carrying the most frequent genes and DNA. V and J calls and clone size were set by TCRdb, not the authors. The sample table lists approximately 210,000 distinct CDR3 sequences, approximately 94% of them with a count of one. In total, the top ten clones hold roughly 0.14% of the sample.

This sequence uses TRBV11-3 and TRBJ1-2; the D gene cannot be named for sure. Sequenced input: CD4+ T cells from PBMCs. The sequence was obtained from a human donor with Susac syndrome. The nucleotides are TGTGCCAGCAGCTGGACGGACGCTGGCTACACCTTC. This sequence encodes CASSWTDAGYTF.